Presented here are 32 T cell receptor beta chains from one specimen sequenced in a study of OX40 agonist ivuxolimab in advanced cancers. Profiled with immunoSEQ multiplex PCR; TCRdb holds only in-frame clones, not every one. The sample lists 65,000 to 75,000 clones, more than 75% occurring once. Sample: CD4+ or CD8+ T cells sorted from blood, taken in a trial of the OX40 agonist ivuxolimab. All receptors derive from an adult with an advanced solid tumor such as melanoma, head and neck, liver or kidney cancer.

V usage is TRBV27 and J usage is TRBJ2-7, with TRBD2 matching 7 bases. V gave up 3 bases and J gave up 3 bases; unmatched junction bases: 5. In germline, CDR1 is MNHEY, CDR2 SMNVEV (reference sequence). The length of the CDR3 is 14 residues. As DNA, the CDR3 is TGTGCCAGCAGTTTGGTAGCGGGCAGCTACGAGCAGTACTTC. Its protein is CASSLVAGSYEQYF.

The CDR3: CAWRHPTPRSGNTIYF. DNA of the CDR3: TGTGCCTGGAGACATCCTACACCGCGCTCTGGAAACACCATATATTTT. The chain employs TRBV30 and TRBJ1-3; D is unclear. CDR1 GTSNPN and CDR2 SVGIG come from the germline V gene (reference sequence). The CDR3 spans 16 residues. The V and J ends lost 3 bases and 0 bases respectively, with 15 bases between them.

The rearrangement links TRBV30 to TRBJ1-2; D is undetermined. Germline V gene data show CDR1 as GTSNPN and CDR2 as SVGIG (reference sequence). Trimming stripped 4 bases from V and 1 base from J, with 4 bases between. The CDR3 extends over 11 amino acids. CDR3 residues: CAWTRNYGYTF. In DNA form, the CDR3 reads TGTGCCTGGACCCGTAACTATGGCTACACCTTC.

V gene TRBV10-2 combines with J gene TRBJ2-2, with 9 positions matching TRBD2. After removal of 1 base from V and 6 bases from J, the junction contained 12 bases not matched to a gene. Per the germline V gene, CDR1 is WSHSY and CDR2 is SAAADI. This CDR3 comprises 18 residues. CDR3 amino acids: CASSEFFIGTSRSGELFF. The CDR3 nucleotides read TGCGCCAGCAGTGAGTTCTTCATAGGGACTAGCCGGTCCGGGGAGCTGTTTTTT.

This chain connects TRBV5-6 to TRBJ2-7, with D uncertain. CDR1 and CDR2 (germline): SGHDT, YYEEEE. The CDR3 runs to 12 residues. V dropped 5 bases and J dropped 5 bases, with 11 bases sitting between them. CDR3: CASRRTLNEQYF. The CDR3 DNA follows: TGTGCCAGCAGAAGAACTTTAAACGAGCAGTACTTC.

This chain connects TRBV9 to TRBJ2-2, with 9 bases identical to TRBD1. The CDR3 is 17 amino acids. With V trimmed by 0 bases and J by 5 bases, 8 bases remained unmatched. Germline CDR1 is SGDLS and CDR2 is YYNGEE. CDR3 DNA: TGTGCCAGCAGCGTAGGTGGGACAGGGTCTAGTACCGGGGAGCTGTTTTTT. Translation: CASSVGGTGSSTGELFF.

The V call is TRBV27, the J call TRBJ2-1; D is ambiguous. Germline lookup yields CDR1 MNHEY and CDR2 SMNVEV (reference sequence). Trimming removed 6 bases at V and 3 bases at J, with 18 bases between. This CDR3 has 16 amino acids. CDR3 in amino acids: CASSSATPAYYNEQFF. CDR3 in DNA: TGTGCCAGCAGCTCCGCGACCCCAGCATACTACAATGAGCAGTTCTTC.

This sequence joins TRBV7-9 and TRBJ1-1; D is unresolved. This CDR3 spans 13 amino acids. Trimming took 1 base from V and 6 from J, leaving 9 bases between them. CDR1 is SEHNR and CDR2 is FQNEAQ in the germline V gene (reference sequence). CDR3: CASSLVGRSEAFF. The DNA of the CDR3 is TGTGCCAGCAGCTTAGTAGGCAGGTCTGAAGCTTTCTTT. Combining the CDR3 with reference TRBV7-9 and TRBJ1-1 gives the whole variable domain DTGVSQNPRHKITKRGQNVTFRCDPISEHNRLYWYRQTLGQGPEFLTYFQNEAQLEKSRLLSDRFSAERPKGSFSTLEIQRTEQGDSAMYLCASSLVGRSEAFFGQGTRLTVV.

V is TRBV30 and J is TRBJ1-4; D is uncertain. The CDR3 runs 13 residues. V was shortened by 3 bases and J by 6 bases, with 11 bases between the two germline ends. Looked up from germline, CDR1 is GTSNPN and CDR2 is SVGIG (reference sequence). DNA for the CDR3: TGTGCCTGGAGCCTAGGCTCTTATGAAAAACTGTTTTTT. This codes for CAWSLGSYEKLFF.

V usage is TRBV2 and J usage is TRBJ2-7; unclear D gene. Germline-derived CDR1 and CDR2 are SNHLY and FYNNEI. There are 13 residues in the CDR3. V was trimmed by 2 bases and J by 5 bases, leaving 10 bases between them. CDR3 DNA: TGTGCCAGCAGTGAACCATGGGGTAACGAGCAGTACTTC. This gives the protein CASSEPWGNEQYF.

The chain joins TRBV28 to TRBJ2-3, with TRBD2 identical over 7 bases. The CDR3 is 16 residues long. The germline CDR1 and CDR2 sequences are MDHEN and SYDVKM. J was trimmed by 4 bases and V by 6 bases; bases with no gene match: 13. The CDR3 reads CASRSETGTKSDTQYF. The CDR3 DNA is TGTGCCAGCAGATCAGAGACCGGGACTAAGTCAGATACGCAGTATTTT.

CDR3: CASSLRWTNPYEQYF. CDR3 nucleotides: TGTGCCAGCAGCCTCCGATGGACTAACCCCTACGAGCAGTACTTC. This chain connects TRBV11-2 to TRBJ2-7; tentatively, D is TRBD2 (6 bases). There are 15 residues in the CDR3. Germline V gene sequence: CDR1 SGHAT, CDR2 FQNNGV. Trimming took 5 bases from V and 2 from J, leaving 16 bases between them.

This chain links TRBV5-1 with TRBJ1-2; perhaps TRBD1 as D (5 bases). V was shortened by 4 bases and J by 6 bases, with 10 bases between the two germline ends. Looked up from germline, CDR1 is SGHRS and CDR2 is YFSETQ. The length of the CDR3 is 12 residues. In nucleotides, the CDR3 is TGCGCCAGCAGCCGGGACCTTAATGGCTACACCTTC. Its translation: CASSRDLNGYTF.

This rearrangement joins TRBV28 to TRBJ2-7; D remains ambiguous. Trimming removed 7 bases at V and 3 bases at J, with 7 bases between. The CDR3 has 11 amino acids. The V gene's germline CDR1 is MDHEN and CDR2 SYDVKM. In nucleotides, the CDR3 is TGTGCCAGCACCTTGGGCTACGAGCAGTACTTC. Amino acid sequence: CASTLGYEQYF.

CDR3 bases: TGCGCCAGCAGCCAGCCGCACACGGGGCCCCAGCATTTT. It yields the protein CASSQPHTGPQHF. The V call is TRBV4-1, the J call TRBJ1-5, with D unclear. Trimming removed 3 bases from V and 9 bases from J, with 12 bases in between. The CDR3 has 13 residues. The V gene's germline CDR1 is MGHRA and CDR2 YSYEKL.

This clone has a single count. V gene TRBV28 combines with J gene TRBJ2-7; 9 bases line up with TRBD2. Germline V lookup: CDR1 MDHEN, CDR2 SYDVKM. The CDR3 has 15 amino acids. V lost 6 bases to trimming and J lost 4 bases; unmatched junction nucleotides: 10. CDR3 nucleotides: TGTGCCAGCAGCCCTGCGGGGGGGAGGGCGTACGAGCAGTACTTC. Translation: CASSPAGGRAYEQYF.

The chain carries TRBV11-3 and TRBJ2-7; no clear D gene. The germline V gene has CDR1 SGHNT and CDR2 YENEEA. With 5 bases removed from V and 3 bases from J, the gap between germline ends came to 11 bases. The CDR3 runs 13 residues. CDR3 in amino acids: CASSPQKIYEQYF. The CDR3 DNA reads as TGTGCCAGCAGCCCCCAAAAGATCTACGAGCAGTACTTC.

The chain joins TRBV18 to TRBJ1-3; D unresolved. CDR1 is KGHSH, CDR2 LQKENI, per germline. This CDR3 contains 16 residues. V lost 5 bases and J lost 4, with 18 bases in between. The chain's CDR3 is CASSAPLGGAGNTIYF. CDR3 coding DNA: TGTGCCAGCTCAGCCCCCCTCGGAGGAGCGGGAAACACCATATATTTT.

The chain uses TRBV7-8 and TRBJ2-3; 8 bases fit TRBD1. This CDR3 region has 15 residues. Germline V gene data show CDR1 as SGHVS and CDR2 as FQNEAQ. Trimming took 11 bases from V and 2 from J; bases not matched to a gene: 12. DNA for the CDR3: TGTGCCGTTTCCAGGGGGCAAGGGACCACAGATACGCAGTATTTT. Residues: CAVSRGQGTTDTQYF.

In its sample, this clone was seen once. This chain uses TRBV5-4 with TRBJ2-2, with D perhaps matching TRBD1 (6 bases). Per the germline V gene, CDR1 is SGHNT and CDR2 is YYREEE (reference sequence). The CDR3 loop spans 17 amino acids. V shed 0 bases and J shed 3 bases, with 15 bases lying between them. As DNA, the CDR3 is TGTGCCAGCAGCTTGGGAACAGGGTTGGGTTACACCGGGGAGCTGTTTTTT. This codes for CASSLGTGLGYTGELFF.

The chain carries TRBV7-7 and TRBJ2-5; TRBD2 matches 7 bases. Trimming at V came to 5 bases and at J to 2 bases, leaving 5 bases not matched to a gene. The CDR3 contains 14 residues. Germline V gives CDR1 SSHAT, CDR2 FNYEAQ (reference sequence). Here the CDR3 reads CASSAAGVQETQYF. DNA for the CDR3: TGTGCCAGCAGCGCGGCGGGAGTGCAAGAGACCCAGTACTTC.

This chain uses TRBV4-3 with TRBJ2-5; weak D call: TRBD1 (6 bases). CDR1 and CDR2 (germline): LGHNA, YSLEER. The CDR3 has 14 residues. V lost 3 bases and J 5 bases, leaving 13 bases between the germline ends. CDR3 in amino acids: CASSHDDRRETQYF. CDR3 coding DNA: TGCGCCAGCAGCCACGACGACAGGAGGGAGACCCAGTACTTC.

V and J are TRBV11-2 and TRBJ2-3, with 7 nucleotides matching TRBD2. With 5 bases clipped from V and 14 bases from J, the junction kept 19 bases outside the gene matches. Germline V gives CDR1 SGHAT, CDR2 FQNNGV. This CDR3 has 15 residues. The CDR3: CASSPIRAGSAETYF. CDR3 coding DNA: TGTGCCAGCAGCCCAATAAGAGCGGGATCCGCCGAAACGTATTTT.

The chain carries TRBV5-1 and TRBJ1-3; possible D gene TRBD1, 5 bases. V lost 2 bases to trimming and J lost 3 bases, with 18 bases between them. Germline V gives CDR1 SGHRS, CDR2 YFSETQ. CDR3 length: 17 amino acids. The CDR3 loop is CASSFTGQGGYGNTIYF. CDR3 DNA sequence: TGCGCCAGCAGCTTCACCGGGCAGGGAGGTTATGGAAACACCATATATTTT.

The rearrangement joins TRBV4-1 to TRBJ2-6, with a tentative D call TRBD1 (5 bases). Germline-derived CDR1 and CDR2 are MGHRA and YSYEKL. Trimming left V 0 bases short and J 0 bases short, with 18 bases between. The CDR3 runs to 20 residues. The CDR3: CASSQDGLWTLRSGANVLTF. For the CDR3, the DNA is TGCGCCAGCAGCCAAGACGGTCTCTGGACACTCCGCTCTGGGGCCAACGTCCTGACTTTC.

The chain is built from TRBV7-3 and TRBJ2-2, with TRBD1 as a possible D gene (5 bases). CDR1 is SGHTA, CDR2 FQGTGA, per germline. Trimming pared 5 bases from V and 2 bases from J, leaving 9 bases between. The CDR3 runs to 14 residues. The CDR3 is CASSLTGNTGELFF. The CDR3, as DNA: TGTGCCAGCAGCCTTACAGGAAACACCGGGGAGCTGTTTTTT.

The rearrangement links TRBV7-9 to TRBJ2-3; the match to TRBD2 covers 8 bases. This CDR3 is 15 amino acids long. V shed 2 bases and J 0 bases; nucleotides not matched to a gene: 1. Germline V gene sequence: CDR1 SEHNR, CDR2 FQNEAQ (reference sequence). In DNA form, the CDR3 reads TGTGCCAGCAGCTTAAGCGGGGGTAGCACAGATACGCAGTATTTT. Translation gives CASSLSGGSTDTQYF.

The CDR3, as DNA: TGTGCCAGCCGCCCGCGGTGGACTAGCGGGGAACCCTCCTACGAGCAGTACTTC. It specifies CASRPRWTSGEPSYEQYF. The V and J genes are TRBV13 and TRBJ2-5, with 12 bases that match TRBD2. The J call is doubtful: the DNA matches TRBJ2-7 better. This CDR3 is built from 18 residues. Germline values: CDR1 PRHDT, CDR2 FYEKMQ (reference sequence).

This chain links TRBV9 with TRBJ2-1; 7 bases map to TRBD2. The V gene end was trimmed by 0 bases and the J gene end by 1 base; junction bases not matched to a gene: 4. The CDR3 length is 16 residues. Germline V gene sequence: CDR1 SGDLS, CDR2 YYNGEE. CDR3 nucleotides: TGTGCCAGCAGCGTAGGGGCGGGAGTATCCTACAATGAGCAGTTCTTC. Translated, it gives CASSVGAGVSYNEQFF.

J is TRBJ2-7 and V is TRBV28, with TRBD2 matching 11 bases. Per germline, CDR1 MDHEN and CDR2 SYDVKM. The CDR3 length is 14 residues. V was pared by 5 bases and J by 1 base, with 1 base of the junction left unmatched. The CDR3 reads CASSGTSGSYEQYF. DNA for the CDR3: TGTGCCAGCAGTGGGACTAGCGGTTCCTACGAGCAGTACTTC.

The chain joins TRBV6-5 to TRBJ1-1; D remains unclear. CDR3 length equals 16 residues. Deletions cut 0 bases from V and 0 bases from J, with 11 bases between. The germline V gene has CDR1 MNHEY and CDR2 SVGAGI. In nucleotides, the CDR3 is TGTGCCAGCAGTTACTCGAATTACGGCTTGAACACTGAAGCTTTCTTT. Translated: CASSYSNYGLNTEAFF.

The chain has TRBV28 and TRBJ2-6; 9 bases fit TRBD1. The ends lost 5 bases at V and 0 bases at J; junction bases unmatched: 5. This CDR3 is built from 17 residues. The germline CDR1 and CDR2 sequences are MDHEN and SYDVKM. The CDR3 nucleotides read TGTGCCAGCAGTAGGCGGACAGGGGACTCTGGGGCCAACGTCCTGACTTTC. As protein: CASSRRTGDSGANVLTF. The variable domain in full, with the rest retrieved from reference TRBV28 and TRBJ2-6, is DVKVTQSSRYLVKRTGEKVFLECVQDMDHENMFWYRQDPGLGLRLIYFSYDVKMKEKGDIPEGYSVSREKKERFSLILESASTNQTSMYLCASSRRTGDSGANVLTFGAGSRLTVL.